This entry lists 27 T cell receptor beta chains sequenced from one sample in a study of CD8+CD57+ T cells in acquired aplastic anemia. Patients included in sequencing had previously demonstrated CD8+CD57+ cell expansion by flow cytometry. The template used for profiling TCR beta VDJ and CDR3 was genomic DNA. In TCRdb, the reads were re-called with MiXCR into one record per CDR3 protein. This repertoire shows about 160,000 distinct CDR3 sequences, 45% to 55% found once; its top ten account for 30% to 40%. The sequenced material came from sorted CD4+, CD8+, or CD8+CD57+ T cells (not recorded which) from PBMCs. Receptors were obtained from a human donor with aplastic anemia.

The rearrangement links TRBV29-1 to TRBJ2-5; TRBD2 matches at 10 bases. The V gene end was trimmed by 6 bases and the J gene end by 7 bases; junction bases not matched to a gene: 2. This CDR3 region has 11 residues. The germline V gene has CDR1 SQVTM and CDR2 ANQGSEA. CDR3 DNA: TGCAGCGTGAAGCGGGGGGGGACCCAGTACTTC. Encoded protein: CSVKRGGTQYF. Full variable domain (rest looked up from reference TRBV29-1 and TRBJ2-5): SAVISQKPSRDICQRGTSLTIQCQVDSQVTMMFWYRQQPGQSLTLIATANQGSEATYESGFVIDKFPISRPNLTFSTLTVSNMSPEDSSIYLCSVKRGGTQYFGPGTRLLVL.

The chain joins TRBV3-1 to TRBJ2-3; TRBD2 agrees at 7 bases. CDR3 length: 15 residues. Germline CDR1 LGHDT, CDR2 YNNKEL (reference sequence). V dropped 0 bases and J dropped 6; count of bases not matched to a gene: 6. CDR3 DNA: TGTGCCAGCAGCCAAGATGGGACTATTCAGGATACGCAGTATTTT. Residues: CASSQDGTIQDTQYF.

This clonotype was counted many times. The chain combines TRBV6-5 with TRBJ2-7; 8 bases fit TRBD2. Germline V gene lookup returns CDR1 MNHEY and CDR2 SVGAGI. The trim removed 2 bases at V and 11 bases at J, leaving 2 bases unmatched. CDR3 size: 11 residues. CDR3 amino acids: CASSYGRGEYF. CDR3 nucleotide sequence: TGTGCCAGCAGTTACGGGCGGGGGGAGTACTTC.

This clonotype was counted at least ten times. The gene calls are TRBV4-2 and TRBJ2-7; D not certain. Trimming left V 0 bases short and J 1 base short, with 10 bases between. CDR1 is LGHNA and CDR2 is YNFKEQ in the germline V gene. This CDR3 spans 15 amino acids. The CDR3 loop reads CASSQEVAPSYEQYF. CDR3 sequence (DNA): TGTGCCAGCAGCCAAGAAGTCGCTCCGTCCTACGAGCAGTACTTC.

The chain links TRBV7-8 to TRBJ2-7, with TRBD2 matching 8 bases. Unmatched junction bases numbered 11, after V lost 1 base and J lost 6 bases. CDR1 and CDR2 from the germline V gene are SGHVS and FQNEAQ. The CDR3 extends over 16 amino acids. The CDR3 loop reads CASSLGLRGVYGEQYF. DNA for the CDR3: TGTGCCAGCAGCTTAGGGTTGCGGGGGGTTTATGGCGAGCAGTACTTC.

The chain is built from TRBV7-7 and TRBJ2-1; TRBD2 matches 8 bases. The CDR3 loop spans 15 amino acids. CDR1 and CDR2 from the germline V gene are SSHAT and FNYEAQ (reference sequence). V was pared by 5 bases and J by 9 bases, with 12 bases of the junction left unmatched. In nucleotides, the CDR3 is TGTGCCAGCAGCCTAGGACTAGCCGGGCTAGGTGAGCAGTTCTTC. It encodes CASSLGLAGLGEQFF.

Only a few counts were recorded for this clonotype. This chain joins TRBV27 and TRBJ2-3; 9 positions agree with TRBD1. Germline values: CDR1 MNHEY, CDR2 SMNVEV (reference sequence). The junction had 11 bases not matched to a gene; V was cut back by 3 bases and J by 4 bases. The CDR3 runs 17 residues. The CDR3 here is CASSLYPGQGGPDTQYF. CDR3 nucleotide sequence: TGTGCCAGCAGTTTGTACCCGGGACAGGGAGGCCCAGATACGCAGTATTTT.

This clonotype has at least ten counts. The genes are TRBV25-1 and TRBJ2-2; the D gene is possibly TRBD2 (6 bases). The CDR3 sequence is 16 residues long. The germline V gene encodes CDR1 MGHDK and CDR2 SYGVNS. Trimming left V 4 bases short and J 1 base short, with 13 bases between. The chain's CDR3 is CASSGGWGVNTGELFF. The CDR3 DNA follows: TGTGCCAGCAGTGGCGGATGGGGGGTGAACACCGGGGAGCTGTTTTTT.

The chain employs TRBV12-3 or TRBV12-4 and TRBJ1-6, with D possibly being TRBD1 (5 bases). The CDR3 extends over 12 amino acids. Between the trimmed V and J ends, which lost 5 bases and 10 bases, there was a span of 9 bases. CDR3 coding DNA: TGTGCCAGCAGTGCGGGACCGTCACCCCTCCACTTT. It specifies CASSAGPSPLHF.

This clonotype was observed at least ten times. The V call is TRBV19, the J call TRBJ2-7; D is perhaps TRBD1 or TRBD2 (5 bases each). Germline lookup yields CDR1 LNHDA and CDR2 SQIVND (reference sequence). The CDR3 contains 12 residues. The CDR3 loop reads CAAGDRRYEQYF. The DNA for the CDR3 is TGTGCTGCCGGGGACCGGAGGTACGAGCAGTACTTC.

Only a few counts were recorded for this clonotype. The rearrangement uses TRBV28 and TRBJ2-1; D may be TRBD2 (6 bases). The CDR3 consists of 11 residues. V was clipped by 3 bases and J by 15 bases, with 12 bases between them. CDR1 is MDHEN and CDR2 is SYDVKM in the germline V gene. Here the CDR3 DNA reads TGTGCCAGCAGTTTGACGGACTATTCGTTCTTC. Translated: CASSLTDYSFF.

This chain links TRBV19 with TRBJ2-5, with a tentative D call TRBD2 (5 bases). The germline V gene has CDR1 LNHDA and CDR2 SQIVND (reference sequence). The CDR3 loop spans 14 amino acids. Trimming pared 5 bases from V and 3 bases from J, leaving 13 bases between. The CDR3 is CASSRQSGKETQYF. The DNA for the CDR3 is TGTGCCAGTAGTCGTCAAAGCGGCAAAGAGACCCAGTACTTC. Supplemented by reference TRBV19 and TRBJ2-5, the full variable domain reads DGGITQSPKYLFRKEGQNVTLSCEQNLNHDAMYWYRQDPGQGLRLIYYSQIVNDFQKGDIAEGYSVSREKKESFPLTVTSAQKNPTAFYLCASSRQSGKETQYFGPGTRLLVL.

The gene calls are TRBV13 and TRBJ1-5, with 12 bases lining up with TRBD1. The CDR3 totals 15 residues. The V gene end was trimmed by 8 bases and the J gene end by 5 bases; junction bases not matched to a gene: 7. Germline V gene lookup returns CDR1 PRHDT and CDR2 FYEKMQ (reference sequence). CDR3 DNA sequence: TGTGCCAGCGAGACCGGGACAGGGGGCGATCAGCCCCAGCATTTT. This codes for CASETGTGGDQPQHF.

Comments on this clonotype: A much more abundant neighbour one base away suggests this may be a read error. The rearrangement uses TRBV6-5 and TRBJ1-2, with a possible D match to TRBD1 (5 bases). CDR1 is MNHEY, CDR2 SVGAGI, per germline. Deletions cut 2 bases from V and 10 bases from J, with 17 bases between. There are 14 residues in the CDR3. CDR3 amino acids: CASSYHAGERFYTF. CDR3 DNA: TGTGCCAGCAGTTACCATGCGGGGGAAAGATTCTACACCTTC.

The CDR3 DNA follows: TGCGCCAGCAGCCAAGGTTGGCTGGAGGTTCCCCCTAGAGAGCAGTTCTTC. This translates into CASSQGWLEVPPREQFF. The V and J genes are TRBV4-1 and TRBJ2-1; possible D gene TRBD2, 5 bases. CDR3 length: 17 residues. The germline CDR1 and CDR2 sequences are MGHRA and YSYEKL. V shed 1 base and J shed 10 bases, with 23 bases lying between them.

This clonotype has at least ten counts. The chain joins TRBV7-6 to TRBJ2-3, with D perhaps given as TRBD1 or TRBD2 (6 bases each). Per germline, CDR1 SGHVS and CDR2 FNYEAQ. The V end was cut by 4 bases, the J end by 3 bases, with 17 bases between. The length of the CDR3 is 16 residues. CDR3 region: CASSSPLGGRTDTQYF. In nucleotides, the CDR3 is TGTGCCAGCAGCTCCCCGTTGGGGGGCCGGACAGATACGCAGTATTTT.

Worth noting for this clonotype: One end of the junction varies from germline; a read error may be responsible. V gene TRBV7-2 combines with J gene TRBJ1-1, with D unresolved. This CDR3 is built from 11 residues. The germline CDR1 and CDR2 sequences are SGHTA and FQGNSA. As DNA, the CDR3 is TGTGCCGGCAGCTCCCATACTGAAGCTTTCTTT. It encodes CAGSSHTEAFF.

This clonotype was observed a handful of times. The germline gene is not matched at one end of the junction; a read error may be the cause. The chain joins TRBV7-2 to TRBJ1-5, with unresolved D. CDR1 is SGHTA and CDR2 is FQGNSA in the germline V gene. This CDR3 has 13 residues. The DNA of the CDR3 is TGTGCCAGCAGCTCCACCGACAATCGGCCCCAGCATTTT. This codes for CASSSTDNRPQHF.

There are many counts of this clonotype. The gene calls are TRBV7-6 and TRBJ2-3; D is undetermined. CDR1 and CDR2 from the germline V gene are SGHVS and FNYEAQ. The CDR3 runs to 14 residues. V was trimmed by 3 bases and J by 6 bases, leaving 13 bases between them. The CDR3 DNA follows: TGTGCCAGCAGCTTTAACGCCCGTAAGGATACGCAGTATTTT. It translates to CASSFNARKDTQYF.

About this clonotype itself: The conserved final phenylalanine or tryptophan is absent from the CDR3, which likely points to a read error. The V call is TRBV25-1, the J call TRBJ1-1, with 7 bases matching TRBD1. V shed 3 bases, J shed 4 bases, and the junction held 2 bases outside the gene matches. Germline V gene data show CDR1 as MGHDK and CDR2 as SYGVNS. The CDR3 is 13 residues long. CDR3 bases: TGTGCCAGCAGTGAGCAGGGGGGCACTGAAGCTTTCCTT. Its translation is CASSEQGGTEAFL.

A remark on this clonotype: The CDR3 does not end in the conserved phenylalanine or tryptophan, so this is likely a read error. This chain connects TRBV5-1 to TRBJ1-2; TRBD1 might be the D (6 bases). The V gene's germline CDR1 is SGHRS and CDR2 YFSETQ. The CDR3 loop spans 14 amino acids. Trimming took off 3 bases at V and 5 bases at J, with 14 bases between the two ends. This chain's CDR3 is CASSSTGHGYGYTS. In DNA, the CDR3 is TGCGCCAGCAGCTCTACGGGACACGGGTATGGCTACACCTCC.

Notes on this clonotype: At one of its ends the junction is not consistent with the germline gene, which may arise from a read error. DNA of the CDR3: TGTGCTAGCAGTCTTAGCAGGGGCACTGAAGCTTTCTTT. Protein: CASSLSRGTEAFF. The rearrangement links TRBV7-7 to TRBJ1-1; perhaps TRBD1 as D (6 bases). The CDR3 sequence is 13 residues long. Germline lookup yields CDR1 SSHAT and CDR2 FNYEAQ (reference sequence). The variable domain in full, completed from reference TRBV7-7 and TRBJ1-1, reads GAGVSQSPRYKVTKRGQDVTLRCDPISSHATLYWYQQALGQGPEFLTYFNYEAQPDKSGLPSDRFSAERPEGSISTLTIQRTEQRDSAMYRCASSLSRGTEAFFGQGTRLTVV.

This clonotype was counted a single time. The chain links TRBV5-1 to TRBJ2-7, with TRBD1 identical over 7 bases. Looked up from germline, CDR1 is SGHRS and CDR2 is YFSETQ. The CDR3 totals 15 residues. V shed 4 bases, J shed 4 bases, and the junction held 11 bases outside the gene matches. The CDR3 loop is CASSTAGTATYEQYF. The CDR3 nucleotides are TGCGCCAGCAGCACCGCCGGGACAGCAACATACGAGCAGTACTTC.

This clonotype showed up just a few times. This chain connects TRBV30 to TRBJ1-1; D uncertain. This CDR3 has 13 residues. The germline V gene encodes CDR1 GTSNPN and CDR2 SVGIG (reference sequence). With 5 bases removed from V and 1 base from J, the gap between germline ends came to 11 bases. The CDR3 bases are TGTGCCTGGTCAATCAACTGGAACACTGAAGCTTTCTTT. Its protein product is CAWSINWNTEAFF.

This CDR3 is CASYPLVRGAFF. The DNA for the CDR3 is TGTGCCAGCTACCCTCTCGTGAGGGGAGCTTTCTTT. V gene TRBV6-1 combines with J gene TRBJ1-1, with D possibly being TRBD1 (5 bases). Per germline, CDR1 MNHNS and CDR2 SASEGT. V was trimmed by 8 bases and J by 10 bases, leaving 17 bases between them. The CDR3 length is 12 residues.

The chain carries TRBV29-1 and TRBJ2-2, with 9 bases lining up with TRBD2. Trimming removed 4 bases from V and 6 bases from J; junction bases left unmatched: 6. CDR1 and CDR2 from the germline V gene are SQVTM and ANQGSEA. This CDR3 contains 14 residues. CDR3 residues: CSVAASGTAGELFF. The DNA for the CDR3 is TGCAGCGTTGCCGCTAGCGGGACGGCCGGGGAGCTGTTTTTT.

The table lists this clonotype with many counts. The V and J genes are TRBV7-9 and TRBJ2-7; D unresolved. The V and J ends lost 4 bases and 7 bases respectively, with 11 bases between them. The V gene's germline CDR1 is SEHNR and CDR2 FQNEAQ (reference sequence). The length of the CDR3 is 12 residues. CDR3 bases: TGTGCCAGCAGCTATCGTGATTGGGAGCAGTACTTC. Protein product: CASSYRDWEQYF.